These 16 T cell receptor beta chains originate from one sample sequenced in a study of blood T cell repertoires in COVID-19. Assay used: immunoSEQ multiplex PCR; TCRdb lists only in-frame clones, some missing. This sample yields 200,000 to 250,000 clones, of which around 90% are seen a single time; 0.8% to 1% belongs to the top ten. Sequenced: peripheral blood. The receptor source for this set is a man in his fifties or sixties with COVID-19, enrolled during active disease.

The chain couples TRBV5-1 to TRBJ2-1; 9 bases line up with TRBD2. Germline lookup yields CDR1 SGHRS and CDR2 YFSETQ. The CDR3 totals 16 residues. Trimming took 0 bases from V and 6 from J; bases not matched to a gene: 7. The CDR3 spells CASSLEGGGARNEQFF. CDR3 nucleotides: TGCGCCAGCAGCTTGGAAGGCGGGGGGGCCCGCAATGAGCAGTTCTTC.

The J gene is TRBJ1-2, the V gene TRBV5-4; D gene unclear. Between the trimmed V and J ends, which lost 10 bases and 3 bases, there was a span of 19 bases. The CDR3 contains 14 residues. Per germline, CDR1 SGHNT and CDR2 YYREEE (reference sequence). CDR3 loop: CAFTPAGPDYGYTF. DNA for the CDR3: TGTGCCTTCACCCCAGCGGGTCCTGACTATGGCTACACCTTC. Full variable domain (outside the CDR3, taken from reference TRBV5-4 and TRBJ1-2): ETGVTQSPTHLIKTRGQQVTLRCSSQSGHNTVSWYQQALGQGPQFIFQYYREEENGRGNFPPRFSGLQFPNYSSELNVNALELDDSALYLCAFTPAGPDYGYTFGSGTRLTVV.

V and J are TRBV7-2 and TRBJ1-5; 11 bases are a match to TRBD1. Germline trimming cut 4 bases from V and 0 bases from J; bases unmatched to any gene: 11. Per germline, CDR1 SGHTA and CDR2 FQGNSA. CDR3 length: 19 amino acids. DNA of the CDR3: TGTGCCAGCAGCTATGGACAGGGGGCTCAACTAGGTAGCAATCAGCCCCAGCATTTT. It is translated as CASSYGQGAQLGSNQPQHF.

The chain carries TRBV12-3 or TRBV12-4 and TRBJ2-7, with TRBD1 matching over 7 bases. Trimming cost V 7 bases and J 1 base; bases outside gene matches: 4. The CDR3 has 13 amino acids. The chain's CDR3 is CASTPTGSYEQYF. The CDR3 nucleotides are TGTGCCAGCACCCCGACAGGGTCCTACGAGCAGTACTTC.

V usage is TRBV24-1 and J usage is TRBJ1-5; 9 nucleotides align to TRBD1. Germline-derived CDR1 and CDR2 are KGHDR and SFDVKD. The CDR3 is made up of 17 amino acids. V gave up 4 bases and J gave up 5 bases; unmatched junction bases: 11. The CDR3 is CATSERDRARSDQPQHF. In nucleotides, the CDR3 is TGTGCCACCAGTGAACGGGACAGGGCCCGGTCGGATCAGCCCCAGCATTTT.

Notes on this clone: One end of the junction does not line up with germline, which may come from a read error. The chain has TRBV5-1 and TRBJ2-2, with TRBD1 matching 11 bases. The CDR3 length is 16 residues. The germline CDR1 and CDR2 sequences are SGHRS and YFSETQ. This CDR3 is CAGSPEGTGGAGELFF. CDR3 coding DNA: TGCGCCGGCAGCCCGGAGGGGACAGGGGGTGCCGGGGAGCTGTTTTTT.

The table lists this clone with a few counts. The chain combines TRBV9 with TRBJ2-7, with 9 bases lining up with TRBD2. V shed 0 bases, J shed 3 bases, and the junction held 4 bases outside the gene matches. There are 15 residues in the CDR3. CDR1 and CDR2 (germline): SGDLS, YYNGEE. The CDR3 nucleotides read TGTGCCAGCAGCGTAGCCTTAGCGGGAGACTACGAGCAGTACTTC. Translation: CASSVALAGDYEQYF.

The chain combines TRBV28 with TRBJ1-1; weak D call: TRBD1 (6 bases). The CDR3 has 13 residues. The germline V gene encodes CDR1 MDHEN and CDR2 SYDVKM. The ends were cut back, 8 bases at V and 0 bases at J, with 10 bases in the middle. The CDR3 loop is CASRTVLNTEAFF. The CDR3 region has the DNA TGTGCCAGCCGGACAGTATTGAACACTGAAGCTTTCTTT.

This clone was detected only a few times. V gene TRBV5-1 combines with J gene TRBJ1-4; D unclear. V shed 3 bases and J shed 0 bases, with 9 bases lying between them. This CDR3 comprises 15 residues. Germline V gene sequence: CDR1 SGHRS, CDR2 YFSETQ. DNA for the CDR3: TGCGCCAGCAGCTCGGGGAGGCCAACTAATGAAAAACTGTTTTTT. Its translation is CASSSGRPTNEKLFF.

The gene calls are TRBV28 and TRBJ2-7; the D is unclear. The CDR3 has 14 amino acids. From germline, CDR1 is MDHEN and CDR2 SYDVKM. Trimming shortened V by 2 bases and J by 0 bases, and 8 bases separated the two germline ends. The DNA for the CDR3 is TGTGCCAGCAGTTTACTCGGCGGCTCCTACGAGCAGTACTTC. Translation gives CASSLLGGSYEQYF.

This clone was detected only once. V usage is TRBV7-9 and J usage is TRBJ2-1; no firm D call. V shed 5 bases and J shed 8 bases, with 7 bases lying between them. The CDR3 has 11 residues. Germline V gene sequence: CDR1 SEHNR, CDR2 FQNEAQ (reference sequence). CDR3 DNA sequence: TGTGCCAGCAGCCCCTCGTATGAGCAGTTCTTC. This codes for CASSPSYEQFF.

The chain carries TRBV5-1 and TRBJ2-1; 9 nucleotides agree with TRBD2. This CDR3 region has 15 residues. In germline, CDR1 is SGHRS, CDR2 YFSETQ. V was pared by 1 base and J by 7 bases, with 6 bases of the junction left unmatched. CDR3 in amino acids: CASSLQAGGGNEQFF. CDR3 DNA sequence: TGCGCCAGCAGCTTGCAAGCGGGAGGCGGGAATGAGCAGTTCTTC.

The chain recombines TRBV24-1 with TRBJ1-2; D unclear. This CDR3 comprises 17 residues. V lost 3 bases to trimming and J lost 0 bases, with 16 bases between them. Germline CDR1 KGHDR, CDR2 SFDVKD. This CDR3 reads CATSDPVAGEANYGYTF. CDR3 nucleotide sequence: TGTGCCACCAGTGATCCTGTTGCCGGGGAAGCTAACTATGGCTACACCTTC.

The rearrangement uses TRBV3-1 (or the pseudogene TRBV3-2) and TRBJ1-6, with D unclear. The germline V and J ends were trimmed by 1 base and 4 bases, with 11 bases remaining between them. Germline V lookup: CDR1 LGHDT, CDR2 YNNKEL (reference sequence). The CDR3 is 16 amino acids. As DNA, the CDR3 is TGTGCCAGCAGCCAAGTCCTATCGGGGTATAATTCACCCCTCCACTTT. As protein: CASSQVLSGYNSPLHF.

The chain has TRBV28 and TRBJ1-2; TRBD1 matches at 7 bases. The CDR3 totals 15 residues. Per the germline V gene, CDR1 is MDHEN and CDR2 is SYDVKM. CDR3 sequence (DNA): TGTGCTATCGACCGGGACAGACTAAACAACTATGGCTACACCTTC. It codes for CAIDRDRLNNYGYTF.

The chain has TRBV11-2 and TRBJ1-5; D is unclear. Looked up from germline, CDR1 is SGHAT and CDR2 is FQNNGV. Trimming took 2 bases from V and 2 from J, leaving 7 bases between them. The CDR3 has 14 residues. The DNA for the CDR3 is TGTGCCAGCAGCTTAACGTCAGGCAATCAGCCCCAGCATTTT. The encoded protein is CASSLTSGNQPQHF. The entire variable domain, with the rest obtained from reference TRBV11-2 and TRBJ1-5, is as follows: EAGVAQSPRYKIIEKRQSVAFWCNPISGHATLYWYQQILGQGPKLLIQFQNNGVVDDSQLPKDRFSAERLKGVDSTLKIQPAKLEDSAVYLCASSLTSGNQPQHFGDGTRLSIL.